This T cell receptor beta chain was sequenced for a study of T cells after yellow fever vaccination. Study-wide results and caveats: Overall, a small share of clonotypes was seen in both CD4 and CD8 compartments. The bulk population could contribute abundant contaminating clonotypes to FACS-sorted repertoires. Once the booster was given, most primary-vaccination clones reappeared, at about 97% for CD4 and around 90% for CD8.

5'RACE template switching produced TCR cDNA carrying a universal primer site and UMIs. From the 5' RACE reads, TCRdb called clonotypes with MiXCR, one entry per CDR3 protein. This table holds approximately 74,000 distinct CDR3 sequences, 5.5% to 7.5% found once. This clonotype has at least ten counts. No antigen is known for it. The CDR3 runs to 14 residues. J was trimmed by 4 bases and V by 4 bases; bases with no gene match: 4. Germline V gene sequence: CDR1 DFQATT, CDR2 SNEGSKA (reference sequence). The receptor's source is a man between 18 and 29 years old who received the YFV17D yellow fever vaccine. This chain uses TRBV20-1 with TRBJ2-3; TRBD1 matches 11 bases. The sample here was CD4+ T cells sorted from PBMCs, taken approximately 15 days after the first yellow fever vaccination. The CDR3 DNA sequence: TGCAGTGCTAAGAGGACAGGGGGCGCAGATACGCAGTATTTT. Protein: CSAKRTGGADTQYF.